These 3 T cell receptor beta chains were sequenced from one sample in a study of blood T cell repertoires in COVID-19. TCRdb's copy holds only in-frame clones and misses some; the assay was immunoSEQ multiplex PCR. The sample yields tens of thousands of clones, 75% to 90% seen once. Sample: peripheral blood. The receptors stem from a man in his 60s with acute or convalescent COVID-19.

The rearrangement links TRBV30 to TRBJ1-3; 7 bases are shared with TRBD1. The germline V gene encodes CDR1 GTSNPN and CDR2 SVGIG (reference sequence). The length of the CDR3 is 14 residues. V was clipped by 1 base and J by 0 bases; unmatched bases: 0. The CDR3 coding sequence is TGTGCCTGGAGTGCAGGGGGCTCTGGAAACACCATATATTTT. Amino acid sequence: CAWSAGGSGNTIYF.

This chain links TRBV3-1 (or the pseudogene TRBV3-2) with TRBJ2-7; D is unresolved. This CDR3 has 12 residues. Trimming took off 4 bases at V and 3 bases at J, with 7 bases between the two ends. Germline CDR1 reads LGHDT; CDR2 reads YNNKEL (reference sequence). CDR3 nucleotides: TGTGCCAGCAGCCGCCGCGGCTACGAGCAGTACTTC. This gives the protein CASSRRGYEQYF.

This clone has at least ten counts. V gene TRBV19 combines with J gene TRBJ2-3; 11 bases line up with TRBD1. Trimming removed 4 bases from V and 4 bases from J; junction bases left unmatched: 4. Germline V gene lookup returns CDR1 LNHDA and CDR2 SQIVND (reference sequence). The CDR3 contains 15 residues. CDR3 in amino acids: CASSTPGQGADTQYF. The DNA for the CDR3 is TGTGCCAGTAGTACACCGGGACAGGGGGCAGATACGCAGTATTTT.